A single TCR beta chain is shown here with its context. The data originate from a study of blood T cell repertoires in COVID-19. Data came from immunoSEQ multiplex PCR; TCRdb stores just in-frame clones and leaves some out. This repertoire shows 200,000 to 250,000 clones, 75% to 85% found once; its top ten account for around 7%. This TCR was sampled from a woman in her fifties or sixties with acute or convalescent COVID-19. The material sequenced was peripheral blood.

CDR3 DNA: TGTGCCAGCAGTGCGGACGACAGCTCCTACAATGAGCAGTTCTTC. It yields the protein CASSADDSSYNEQFF. The chain joins TRBV6-4 to TRBJ2-1, with TRBD1 as a possible D gene (5 bases). Trimming shortened V by 4 bases and J by 0 bases, and 10 bases separated the two germline ends. CDR1 and CDR2 from the germline V gene are MRHNA and SNTAGT. The CDR3 consists of 15 residues.